Given below is one T cell receptor beta chain in context. Using immunoSEQ multiplex PCR, the repertoire was profiled, and TCRdb retains in-frame clones only, with some absent. The sample lists a few hundred thousand clones; 70% to 90% were seen once. V lost 1 base and J lost 4, with 7 bases in between. This CDR3 has 13 residues. CDR1 is LGHDT, CDR2 YNNKEL, per germline (reference sequence). This record belongs to a study of blood T cell repertoires in COVID-19. Sequencing was performed on peripheral blood. This receptor was taken from a woman aged 45-59 years with COVID-19, enrolled during active disease. J is TRBJ1-2 and V is TRBV3-1 (or the pseudogene TRBV3-2); D perhaps matches TRBD1 (6 bases). CDR3 in amino acids: CASSQGQVYGYTF. The CDR3 DNA is TGTGCCAGCAGCCAAGGACAGGTCTATGGCTACACCTTC.